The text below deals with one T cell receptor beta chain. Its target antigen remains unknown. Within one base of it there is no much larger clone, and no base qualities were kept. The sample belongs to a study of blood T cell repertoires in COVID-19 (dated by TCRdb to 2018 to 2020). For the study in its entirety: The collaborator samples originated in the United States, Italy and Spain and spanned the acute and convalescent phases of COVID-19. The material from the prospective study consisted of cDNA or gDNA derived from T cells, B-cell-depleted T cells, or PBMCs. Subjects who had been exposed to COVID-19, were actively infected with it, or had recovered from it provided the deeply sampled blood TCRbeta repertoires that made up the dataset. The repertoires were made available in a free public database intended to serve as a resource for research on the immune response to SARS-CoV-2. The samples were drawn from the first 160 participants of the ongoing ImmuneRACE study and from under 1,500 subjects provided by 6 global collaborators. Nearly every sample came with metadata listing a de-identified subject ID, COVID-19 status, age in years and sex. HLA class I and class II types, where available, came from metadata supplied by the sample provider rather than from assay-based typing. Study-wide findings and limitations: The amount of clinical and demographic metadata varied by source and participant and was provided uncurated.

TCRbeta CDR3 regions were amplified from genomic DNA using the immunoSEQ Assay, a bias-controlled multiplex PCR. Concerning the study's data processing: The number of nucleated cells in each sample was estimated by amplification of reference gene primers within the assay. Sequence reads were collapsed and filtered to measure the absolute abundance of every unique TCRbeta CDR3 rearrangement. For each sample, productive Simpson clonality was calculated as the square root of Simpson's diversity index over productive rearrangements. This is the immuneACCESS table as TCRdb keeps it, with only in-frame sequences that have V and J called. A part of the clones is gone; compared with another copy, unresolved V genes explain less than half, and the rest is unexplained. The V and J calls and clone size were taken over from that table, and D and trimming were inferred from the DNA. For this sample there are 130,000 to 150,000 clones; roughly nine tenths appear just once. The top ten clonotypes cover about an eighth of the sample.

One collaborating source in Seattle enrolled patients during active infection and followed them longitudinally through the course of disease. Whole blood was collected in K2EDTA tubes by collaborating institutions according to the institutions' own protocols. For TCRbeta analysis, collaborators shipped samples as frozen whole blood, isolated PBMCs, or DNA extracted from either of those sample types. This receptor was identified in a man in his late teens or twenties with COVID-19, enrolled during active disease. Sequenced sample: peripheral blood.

The nucleotide sequence reads as follows: TGTGCCAGCAGTGTGTCTCCACTGACTAGCGGAACTAGCACAGATACGCAGTATTTT. The resulting protein is CASSVSPLTSGTSTDTQYF. The sequence links TRBV2 to TRBJ2-3; 9 junctional bases match TRBD2. Spanning cysteine to phenylalanine, the CDR3 consists of 19 amino acids. Only CDR3 DNA remains: 57 bases, in frame from the first base. V lost 4 bases and J lost 0 bases, and the count of bases not matched to a germline gene is 14. According to the germline V gene, CDR1 reads SNHLY and CDR2 reads FYNNEI.